Listed here are 5 T cell receptor beta chains from one sample, sequenced in a study of T-cell memory formation after mild COVID-19. TCRdb re-analysed the 5' RACE reads in MiXCR, keeping a single row per CDR3 protein. The repertoire holds 150,000 to 200,000 distinct CDR3 sequences, about 14% seen once, with roughly 13% in the top ten. Input material: PBMCs or a T cell subset sorted from them (not recorded which). The receptors stem from an adult woman who had mild COVID-19 (a few samples of this study predate the infection). Cell type and time point are not known.

The chain employs TRBV27 and TRBJ2-7; TRBD2 matches 8 bases. V dropped 7 bases and J dropped 6; count of bases not matched to a gene: 14. The CDR3 extends over 15 amino acids. CDR1 is MNHEY and CDR2 is SMNVEV in the germline V gene (reference sequence). The DNA of the CDR3 is TGTGCCAGCACCCAAGGCGGGGGGCTAAGGGGCGAGCAGTACTTC. Its translation: CASTQGGGLRGEQYF.

The chain carries TRBV11-3 and TRBJ2-7; D tentatively reads TRBD1 or TRBD2 (6 bases each). Deletions cut 4 bases from V and 2 bases from J, with 15 bases between. This CDR3 has 15 residues. CDR1 is SGHNT, CDR2 YENEEA, per germline. As DNA, the CDR3 is TGTGCCAGCAGCTATAAGAGGGGGGTTACCTACGAGCAGTACTTC. Its translation: CASSYKRGVTYEQYF.

The chain uses TRBV7-9 and TRBJ2-7; 7 bases match TRBD2. The J segment lost 4 bases and the V segment lost 3 bases, leaving 6 bases of the junction unmatched. Per germline, CDR1 SEHNR and CDR2 FQNEAQ (reference sequence). The CDR3 covers 14 residues. CDR3 nucleotide sequence: TGTGCCAGCAGCTTCGAGGGAGGGTTATACGAGCAGTACTTC. Translated, it gives CASSFEGGLYEQYF.

The rearrangement joins TRBV20-1 to TRBJ2-7; TRBD2 agrees at 7 bases. This CDR3 is built from 14 residues. Germline V lookup: CDR1 DFQATT, CDR2 SNEGSKA (reference sequence). Germline trimming cut 1 base from V and 5 bases from J; bases unmatched to any gene: 8. CDR3 DNA: TGCAGTGCTAGAGTTACGGGAGGCCAGGACGAGCAGTACTTC. Amino acids: CSARVTGGQDEQYF.

This clonotype has a handful of counts. CDR3 sequence: CASSFGVGIQETQYF. As DNA, the CDR3 is TGTGCCAGCAGCTTTGGAGTGGGGATCCAAGAGACCCAGTACTTC. This chain links TRBV5-8 with TRBJ2-5; D gene uncertain. Trimming removed 2 bases from V and 1 base from J, with 12 bases in between. The germline V gene has CDR1 SGHTS and CDR2 YDEGEE. The CDR3 contains 15 residues.